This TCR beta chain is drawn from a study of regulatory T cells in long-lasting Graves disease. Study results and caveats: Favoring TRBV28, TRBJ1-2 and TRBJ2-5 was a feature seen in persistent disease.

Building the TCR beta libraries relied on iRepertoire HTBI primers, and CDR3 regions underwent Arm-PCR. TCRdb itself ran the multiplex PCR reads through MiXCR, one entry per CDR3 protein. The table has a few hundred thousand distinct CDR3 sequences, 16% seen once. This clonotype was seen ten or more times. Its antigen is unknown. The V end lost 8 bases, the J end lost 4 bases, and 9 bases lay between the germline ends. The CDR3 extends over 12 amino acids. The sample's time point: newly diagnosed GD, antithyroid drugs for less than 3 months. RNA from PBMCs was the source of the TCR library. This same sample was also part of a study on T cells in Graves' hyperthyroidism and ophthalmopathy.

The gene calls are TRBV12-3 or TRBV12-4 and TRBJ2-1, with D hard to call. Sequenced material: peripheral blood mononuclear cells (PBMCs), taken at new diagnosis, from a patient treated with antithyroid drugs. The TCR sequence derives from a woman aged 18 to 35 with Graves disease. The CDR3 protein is CASSAGYNEQFF. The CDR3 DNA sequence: TGTGCCAGCTCGGCTGGGTACAATGAGCAGTTCTTC.